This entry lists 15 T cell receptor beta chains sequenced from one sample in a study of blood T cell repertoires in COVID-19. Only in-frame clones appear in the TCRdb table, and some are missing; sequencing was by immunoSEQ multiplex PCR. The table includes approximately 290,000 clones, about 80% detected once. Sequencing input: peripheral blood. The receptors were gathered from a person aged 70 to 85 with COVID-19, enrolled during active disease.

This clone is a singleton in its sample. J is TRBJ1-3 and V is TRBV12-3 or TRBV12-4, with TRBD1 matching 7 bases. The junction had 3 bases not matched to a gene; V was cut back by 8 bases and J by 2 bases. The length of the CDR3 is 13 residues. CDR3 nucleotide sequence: TGTGCCAGCGATGACAGGGCTGGAAACACCATATATTTT. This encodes CASDDRAGNTIYF.

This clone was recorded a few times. Written as DNA, the CDR3 is TGTGCCAGCAGCCCGGGGGGTTACACTGAAGCTTTCTTT. It specifies CASSPGGYTEAFF. This sequence joins TRBV7-3 and TRBJ1-1; maybe TRBD1 (5 bases). V lost 5 bases and J 3 bases, leaving 10 bases between the germline ends. Germline CDR1 is SGHTA and CDR2 is FQGTGA. CDR3 length equals 13 residues.

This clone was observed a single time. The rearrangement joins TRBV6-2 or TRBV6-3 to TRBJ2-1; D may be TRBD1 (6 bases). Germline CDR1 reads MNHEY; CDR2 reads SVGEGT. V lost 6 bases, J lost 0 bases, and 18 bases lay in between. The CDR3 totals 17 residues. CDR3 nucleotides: TGTGCCAGCAGCAACAACCAGAGGGGGAGCTCCTACAATGAGCAGTTCTTC. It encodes CASSNNQRGSSYNEQFF.

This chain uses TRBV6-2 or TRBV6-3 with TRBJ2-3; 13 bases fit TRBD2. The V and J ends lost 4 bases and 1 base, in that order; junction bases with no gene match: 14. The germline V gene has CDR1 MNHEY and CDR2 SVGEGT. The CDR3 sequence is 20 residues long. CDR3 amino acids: CASSLRPGLAGKGGTDTQYF. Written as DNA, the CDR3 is TGTGCCAGCAGTTTGAGGCCGGGACTAGCGGGAAAAGGGGGCACAGATACGCAGTATTTT.

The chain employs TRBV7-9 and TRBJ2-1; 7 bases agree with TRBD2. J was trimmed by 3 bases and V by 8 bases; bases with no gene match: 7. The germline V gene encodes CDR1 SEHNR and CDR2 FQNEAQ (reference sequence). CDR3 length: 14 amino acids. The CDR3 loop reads CASVKGEGYNEQFF. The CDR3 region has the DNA TGTGCCAGCGTCAAAGGGGAGGGCTACAATGAGCAGTTCTTC.

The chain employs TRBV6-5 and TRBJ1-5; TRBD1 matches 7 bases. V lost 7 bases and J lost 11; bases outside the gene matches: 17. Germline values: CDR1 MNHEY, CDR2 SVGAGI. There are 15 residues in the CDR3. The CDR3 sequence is CASNRGSRQGVAQHF. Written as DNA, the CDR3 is TGTGCCAGCAACAGGGGCAGTCGTCAGGGGGTTGCCCAGCATTTT.

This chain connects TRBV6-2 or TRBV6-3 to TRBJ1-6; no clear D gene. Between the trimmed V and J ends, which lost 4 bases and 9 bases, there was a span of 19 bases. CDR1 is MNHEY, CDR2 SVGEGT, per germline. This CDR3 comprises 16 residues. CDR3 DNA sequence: TGTGCCAGCAGTTCATCCGACAAAGGCAGCGGTTCACCCCTCCACTTT. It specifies CASSSSDKGSGSPLHF.

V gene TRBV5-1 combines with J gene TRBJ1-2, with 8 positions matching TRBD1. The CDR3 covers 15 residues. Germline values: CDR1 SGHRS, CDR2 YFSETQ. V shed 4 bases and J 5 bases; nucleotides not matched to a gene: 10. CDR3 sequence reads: CASSVDGQGRYGYTF. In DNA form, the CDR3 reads TGCGCCAGCAGCGTTGACGGACAGGGAAGGTATGGCTACACCTTC.

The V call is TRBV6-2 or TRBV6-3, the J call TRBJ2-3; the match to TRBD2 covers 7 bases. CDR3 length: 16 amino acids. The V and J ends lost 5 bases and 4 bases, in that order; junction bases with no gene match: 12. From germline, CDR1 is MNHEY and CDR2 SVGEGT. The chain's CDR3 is CASSTRPWGGADTQYF. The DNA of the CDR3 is TGTGCCAGCAGTACCCGGCCTTGGGGGGGTGCAGATACGCAGTATTTT.

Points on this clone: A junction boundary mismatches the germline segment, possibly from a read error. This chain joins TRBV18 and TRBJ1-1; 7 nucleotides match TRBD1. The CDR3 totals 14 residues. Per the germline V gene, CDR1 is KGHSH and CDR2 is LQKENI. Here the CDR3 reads CASSPQGSATEAFF. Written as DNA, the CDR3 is TGTGCCAGCTCGCCACAGGGGTCGGCCACTGAAGCTTTCTTT. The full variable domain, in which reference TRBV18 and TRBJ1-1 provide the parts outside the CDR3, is NAGVMQNPRHLVRRRGQEARLRCSPMKGHSHVYWYRQLPEEGLKFMVYLQKENIIDESGMPKERFSAEFPKEGPSILRIQQVVRGDSAAYFCASSPQGSATEAFFGQGTRLTVV.

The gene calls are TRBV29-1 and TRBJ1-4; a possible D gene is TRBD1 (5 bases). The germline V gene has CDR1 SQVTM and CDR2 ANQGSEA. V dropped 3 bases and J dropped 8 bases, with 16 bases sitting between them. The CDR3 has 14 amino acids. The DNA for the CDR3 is TGCAGCGTTGATATGCAGGGAAATCGCGAAAAACTGTTTTTT. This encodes CSVDMQGNREKLFF.

The CDR3 DNA reads as TGTGCCAGCAGAAACCACGTCCCTTACAGGGGGCGCAAAGACAATGAGCAGTTCTTC. Its protein is CASRNHVPYRGRKDNEQFF. V is TRBV28 and J is TRBJ2-1, with TRBD1 identical over 9 bases. The CDR3 covers 19 residues. The germline V gene encodes CDR1 MDHEN and CDR2 SYDVKM. J was trimmed by 5 bases and V by 6 bases; bases with no gene match: 20.

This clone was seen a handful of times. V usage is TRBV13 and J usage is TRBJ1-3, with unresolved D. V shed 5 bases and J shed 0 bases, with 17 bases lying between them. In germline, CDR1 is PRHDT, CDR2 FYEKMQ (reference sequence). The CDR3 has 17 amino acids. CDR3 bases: TGTGCCAGCAGCCCCCGGCGGGGAGGCTCCTCTGGAAACACCATATATTTT. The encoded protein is CASSPRRGGSSGNTIYF.

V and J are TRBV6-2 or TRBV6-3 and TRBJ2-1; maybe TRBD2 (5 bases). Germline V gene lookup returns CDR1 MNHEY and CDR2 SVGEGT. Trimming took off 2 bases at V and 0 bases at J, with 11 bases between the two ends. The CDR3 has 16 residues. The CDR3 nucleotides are TGTGCCAGCAGTTACCTTGGACTTAGCTCCTACAATGAGCAGTTCTTC. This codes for CASSYLGLSSYNEQFF.

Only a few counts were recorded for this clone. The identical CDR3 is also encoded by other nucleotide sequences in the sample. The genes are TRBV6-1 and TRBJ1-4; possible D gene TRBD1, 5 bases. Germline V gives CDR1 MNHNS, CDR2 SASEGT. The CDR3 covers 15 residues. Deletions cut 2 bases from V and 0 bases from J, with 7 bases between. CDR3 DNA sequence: TGTGCCAGCAGTGAACAGGGTGCAACTAATGAAAAACTGTTTTTT. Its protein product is CASSEQGATNEKLFF.